This T cell receptor (beta chain) was obtained from a study of cytomegalovirus exposure and HLA in healthy donors. Clones were read by immunoSEQ multiplex PCR, and TCRdb kept only the in-frame ones, dropping some. This repertoire shows some 120,000 clones, roughly 90% found once; its top ten account for approximately 2%. Germline V gene data show CDR1 as MGHRA and CDR2 as YSYEKL. Trimming left V 0 bases short and J 4 bases short, with 13 bases between. This CDR3 is built from 16 residues. This sequence originates from a woman aged 18-29 years in good health and CMV-seronegative. The specimen was PBMCs. The chain combines TRBV4-1 with TRBJ1-3; no clear D gene. The CDR3 DNA follows: TGCGCCAGCAGCCAAGAGCGGGTTTCGAAAGGAAACACCATATATTTT. Protein: CASSQERVSKGNTIYF.